The present T cell receptor (beta chain) was sequenced within a study of CD8+CD57+ T cells in acquired aplastic anemia. Study overall: Average DNA yield from sorted CD4+ and CD8+ cells was around 3.2 ug. Researchers reported that healthy donors averaged approximately 10 million reads for CD4+ cells.

This CDR3 spans 12 amino acids. CDR1 is LNHDA and CDR2 is SQIVND in the germline V gene (reference sequence). The germline V and J ends were trimmed by 8 bases and 3 bases, with 11 bases remaining between them. Note on this clonotype: What it binds is unknown.

According to the study, genomic DNA was the template for TCR beta VDJ and CDR3 profiling. Using its own MiXCR run on the reads, TCRdb lists one record per CDR3 protein. In the table there are about 140,000 distinct CDR3 sequences, less than 45% of which are singletons. Whole-study results and caveats: Patients had around 30 CD8+ CDR3 sequences in common with controls (the shared set). CD8+ Simpson's diversity showed no significant patient-control difference.

The rearrangement joins TRBV19 to TRBJ2-7; no reliable D call. The specimen sequenced was sorted CD4+, CD8+, or CD8+CD57+ T cells (not recorded which) from PBMCs. The TCR sequence derives from a human donor in good health, serving as a control. The CDR3 nucleotides are TGTGCCAGTGGGTCCCGGCTCTACGAGCAGTACTTC. Translated, it gives CASGSRLYEQYF.